This is a list of T cell receptor beta chains from one sample in a study of T cell responses to AZD1222 COVID-19 vaccine. The assay was immunoSEQ multiplex PCR, and TCRdb's table has in-frame clones only and misses some. The sample lists around 120,000 clones, under 95% seen once, with around 5% in the top ten. The sequencing here drew on peripheral blood, taken 28 days after the second AZD1222 dose. The receptors stem from an adult who received the AZD1222 COVID-19 vaccine. CDR3s include the opening cysteine and the closing phenylalanine or tryptophan.

TRBV6-2/TRBV6-3 | CASSWTGAGDYTF
TRBV7-2 | CASSGQRGGYTF
TRBV27 | CASSLRRTGNNEQFF
TRBV7-6 | CASSLEIRGLNEQFF
TRBV6-5 | CASGGGYSNQPQHF
TRBV28 | CASSLWGQPQHF
TRBV2 | CASSRAGTYNEQFF
TRBV6-2/TRBV6-3 | CASSYGGRSSGNTIYF
TRBV7-3 | CASSLDSTYTNTGELFF
TRBV5-5 | CASSFMSVDHEQYF
TRBV4-1 | CASSQVIASTDTQYF
TRBV28 | CASSPAGGDTQYF
TRBV14 | CASSQGTETQYF
TRBV7-2 | CASHSGRVTGNTEAFF
TRBV10-3 | CAIGGGHYEQYF
TRBV5-1 | CASSRDGITDTQYF
TRBV11-1 | CASSLGLIYNEQFF
TRBV11-2 | CASSPPGLAGNEQFF
TRBV6-8 | CARPRQGGSYEQYF
TRBV7-2 | CASSLRGSTNEKLFF
TRBV2 | CASTPEPGYGYTF
TRBV7-9 | CASSSGQYGYTF
TRBV5-4 | CASSLGRDTEAFF
TRBV24-1 | CATSDSQGADVTDTQYF
TRBV11-3 | CASSSGTGFTDTQYF
TRBV7-2 | CASSRAPGMGTEAFF
TRBV5-6 | CASSLVAGTSGVTDTQYF
TRBV5-8 | CASSFAASGGAHTGELFF
TRBV5-1 | CASSFSARASAYNEQFF
TRBV4-1 | CASSQGQGTNTEAFF
TRBV2 | CASTRDEGVWTDTQYF
TRBV18 | CASSPTSGSYNEQFF
TRBV5-4 | CASSFGQAVNSPLHF
TRBV4-3 | CASSQSRREAYGYTF
TRBV9 | CASSLRVAGYDGYTF
TRBV7-9 | CASSLPGTGGGTEAFF
TRBV6-2/TRBV6-3 | CASSPQGSYGYTF
TRBV7-9 | CASSLGDRQGYGYTF
TRBV11-2 | CASSPRGMRGNTGELFF
TRBV4-3 | CASTRVRPYNTEAFF
TRBV28 | CASSLTGLGTDTQYF